These 4 T cell receptor beta chains were all obtained from the same sample, sequenced in a study of T cell responses to AZD1222 COVID-19 vaccine. Data came from immunoSEQ multiplex PCR; TCRdb stores just in-frame clones and leaves some out. The profile shows about 140,000 clones, 80% to 90% of them singletons. Source: peripheral blood, taken on day 0 of AZD1222 vaccination. These receptors were obtained from an adult in good health.

V usage is TRBV30 and J usage is TRBJ1-5, with a weak D call TRBD1 (6 bases). The V gene lost 3 bases and the J gene lost 3 bases, with 9 bases spanning the gap. Germline V gene sequence: CDR1 GTSNPN, CDR2 SVGIG (reference sequence). CDR3 size: 13 residues. The CDR3 loop is CAWSSGANQPQHF. The CDR3 region has the DNA TGTGCCTGGAGCTCAGGGGCCAATCAGCCCCAGCATTTT.

The J gene is TRBJ1-1, the V gene TRBV6-4; D uncertain. The germline CDR1 and CDR2 sequences are MRHNA and SNTAGT. With 3 bases removed from V and 1 base from J, the gap between germline ends came to 6 bases. The CDR3 length is 13 residues. In nucleotides, the CDR3 is TGTGCCAGCAGTGAATCCGAGAACACTGAAGCTTTCTTT. Translated: CASSESENTEAFF.

The gene calls are TRBV5-1 and TRBJ2-7, with 15 bases aligning to TRBD2. Unmatched junction bases numbered 10, after V lost 0 bases and J lost 3 bases. Germline V gives CDR1 SGHRS, CDR2 YFSETQ. CDR3 length: 19 residues. CDR3 DNA sequence: TGCGCCAGCAGCTTGGCCCCGGGACTAGCGGGAGGAGGTTTCTACGAGCAGTACTTC. This sequence encodes CASSLAPGLAGGGFYEQYF. Filled out from reference TRBV5-1 and TRBJ2-7, the complete variable domain reads KAGVTQTPRYLIKTRGQQVTLSCSPISGHRSVSWYQQTPGQGLQFLFEYFSETQRNKGNFPGRFSGRQFSNSRSEMNVSTLELGDSALYLCASSLAPGLAGGGFYEQYFGPGTRLTVT.

The chain has TRBV3-1 (or the pseudogene TRBV3-2) and TRBJ1-5; D remains ambiguous. V shed 4 bases and J shed 3 bases, with 10 bases lying between them. This CDR3 has 14 amino acids. CDR1 is LGHDT and CDR2 is YNNKEL in the germline V gene (reference sequence). CDR3 in DNA: TGTGCCAGCAGCCCTGGCCCAATCAATCAGCCCCAGCATTTT. Protein product: CASSPGPINQPQHF.